The 9 T cell receptor beta chains presented below share a single source sample, sequenced in a study of Ad26.COV2.S vaccination and SARS-CoV-2 variants. Treatment noted: approximately 18 received Ad26.COV2.S at low or high dose, single or two shots; roughly five received placebo; per-sample allocation not given. The samples date from day 63 after the first vaccine or placebo injection. Repertoires were generated with immunoSEQ multiplex PCR, while TCRdb's copy carries only in-frame clones and drops some. The sample records over 350,000 clones, approximately 91% being singletons. Here the sequenced sample was peripheral blood, taken in a trial of Ad26.COV2.S vaccine versus placebo. Source of these receptors: a person between 18 and 65 years old who received the Ad26.COV2.S COVID-19 vaccine or a placebo.

The chain uses TRBV12-5 and TRBJ1-5; D not certain. V lost 6 bases and J lost 5, with 8 bases in between. Germline values: CDR1 LGHNT, CDR2 FRNRAP. CDR3 size: 12 residues. This CDR3 reads CASGTKDQPQHF. DNA of the CDR3: TGTGCTAGTGGGACAAAGGATCAGCCCCAGCATTTT.

This chain uses TRBV4-1 with TRBJ1-5; no firm D call. This CDR3 comprises 15 residues. Per the germline V gene, CDR1 is MGHRA and CDR2 is YSYEKL. Trimming stripped 0 bases from V and 4 bases from J, with 10 bases between. CDR3 loop: CASSQDLTINQPQHF. The DNA of the CDR3 is TGCGCCAGCAGCCAAGATCTTACTATTAATCAGCCCCAGCATTTT.

The CDR3 DNA is TGTGCCAGCCGGGACAACCCCTCACCCCTCCACTTT. Translation gives CASRDNPSPLHF. V gene TRBV2 combines with J gene TRBJ1-6, with D possibly matching TRBD1 (6 bases). This CDR3 has 12 residues. V shed 8 bases and J shed 10 bases, with 12 bases lying between them. Per the germline V gene, CDR1 is SNHLY and CDR2 is FYNNEI.

This clone was seen a handful of times. The chain links TRBV4-3 to TRBJ1-1; D ambiguous. V dropped 0 bases and J dropped 0 bases, with 5 bases sitting between them. Germline V gives CDR1 LGHNA, CDR2 YSLEER. There are 14 residues in the CDR3. The CDR3 DNA reads as TGCGCCAGCAGCCAAGAGAACCTGAACACTGAAGCTTTCTTT. Protein: CASSQENLNTEAFF.

The chain uses TRBV5-1 and TRBJ1-2, with D unresolved. Germline V CDR1 and CDR2: SGHRS, YFSETQ. The CDR3 has 14 amino acids. V dropped 3 bases and J dropped 6 bases, with 15 bases sitting between them. The CDR3 region is CASSSPREGHGYTF. In DNA, the CDR3 is TGCGCCAGCAGCTCGCCTAGGGAGGGCCATGGCTACACCTTC.

The CDR3 protein is CASSQTGTSETQYF. Here the CDR3 DNA reads TGTGCCAGCAGCCAAACCGGGACCTCGGAGACCCAGTACTTC. V usage is TRBV4-2 and J usage is TRBJ2-5; possibly TRBD1 or TRBD2 for D (5 bases each). V was trimmed by 2 bases and J by 5 bases, leaving 12 bases between them. This CDR3 has 14 amino acids. CDR1 and CDR2 from the germline V gene are LGHNA and YNFKEQ.

This rearrangement joins TRBV2 to TRBJ2-5, with 10 bases identical to TRBD2. V lost 9 bases and J lost 1; bases outside the gene matches: 8. CDR3 size: 15 residues. Germline assignment: CDR1 SNHLY and CDR2 FYNNEI. CDR3 nucleotides: TGTGCCAGTTTGCGGGCTAGCGGGGGCCAAGAGACCCAGTACTTC. As protein: CASLRASGGQETQYF.

This chain uses TRBV9 with TRBJ2-1; D ambiguous. The length of the CDR3 is 14 residues. Germline assignment: CDR1 SGDLS and CDR2 YYNGEE. V was shortened by 0 bases and J by 3 bases, with 7 bases between the two germline ends. CDR3 nucleotide sequence: TGTGCCAGCAGCGTAGCTGGCGACTACAATGAGCAGTTCTTC. This encodes CASSVAGDYNEQFF.

The rearrangement joins TRBV5-1 to TRBJ1-1, with TRBD1 as a possible D gene (5 bases). The CDR3 has 21 residues. CDR1 and CDR2 (germline): SGHRS, YFSETQ. V lost 1 base and J lost 0, with 28 bases in between. In nucleotides, the CDR3 is TGCGCCAGCAGCTTGATGTTGGCAGTGAGGGACCGGGGCCCCATGAACACTGAAGCTTTCTTT. Translating it yields CASSLMLAVRDRGPMNTEAFF.